This entry lists 5 T cell receptor beta chains sequenced from one sample in a study of cytomegalovirus exposure and HLA in healthy donors. Vbeta (60) and Jbeta (13) primers were used in the PCR. The assay was immunoSEQ multiplex PCR, and TCRdb's table has in-frame clones only and misses some. Among 100,000 to 150,000 clones listed, 78% were seen once. The sequenced material came from PBMCs. Receptors originate from a man aged 25-45 years in good health and CMV-seropositive.

This clone turned up a few times. The chain couples TRBV6-1 to TRBJ1-1; D remains unclear. The CDR3 extends over 11 amino acids. CDR1 is MNHNS, CDR2 SASEGT, per germline. With 8 bases removed from V and 8 bases from J, the gap between germline ends came to 12 bases. DNA for the CDR3: TGTGCCAGCCCCCTAGGTGGGGAAGCTTTCTTT. Amino acid sequence: CASPLGGEAFF.

The CDR3 DNA sequence: TGTGCCAGCAGACTCGCCGGGGACTCCTACGAGCAGTACTTC. This translates into CASRLAGDSYEQYF. V usage is TRBV5-6 and J usage is TRBJ2-7, with D perhaps matching TRBD2 (5 bases). Germline CDR1 is SGHDT and CDR2 is YYEEEE. The CDR3 length is 14 residues. Between the trimmed V and J ends, which lost 5 bases and 0 bases, there was a span of 12 bases.

This chain joins TRBV4-1 and TRBJ1-1; D remains unclear. This CDR3 region has 14 residues. Looked up from germline, CDR1 is MGHRA and CDR2 is YSYEKL. The V end was cut by 4 bases, the J end by 4 bases, with 13 bases between. For the CDR3, the DNA is TGCGCCAGCAGCCCCGCCACGGGGTCCACTGAAGCTTTCTTT. It is translated as CASSPATGSTEAFF.

The chain employs TRBV4-2 and TRBJ2-5, with TRBD2 matching over 11 bases. The CDR3 covers 18 residues. Trimming took 4 bases from V and 7 from J; bases not matched to a gene: 17. Per the germline V gene, CDR1 is LGHNA and CDR2 is YNFKEQ. CDR3 amino acids: CASSLTLAGEVGIGTQYF. The CDR3 DNA sequence: TGTGCCAGCAGCCTGACACTAGCGGGAGAGGTGGGGATAGGGACCCAGTACTTC.

The chain uses TRBV6-5 and TRBJ2-3; 10 nucleotides align to TRBD2. The trim removed 6 bases at V and 5 bases at J, leaving 8 bases unmatched. The CDR3 consists of 15 residues. CDR1 MNHEY and CDR2 SVGAGI come from the germline V gene. CDR3 in DNA: TGTGCCAGCAGCCGGAGCGGGAGGGCCATAGATACGCAGTATTTT. Protein: CASSRSGRAIDTQYF.